This TCR beta chain was recovered during a study of blood T cell repertoires in COVID-19 (dated by TCRdb to the early 2020s). Study-level background: The collaborator samples originated in the United States, Italy and Spain and spanned the acute and convalescent phases of COVID-19. HLA class I and class II types, where available, came from metadata supplied by the sample provider rather than from assay-based typing. The samples were drawn from two sources: the first 160 participants of the ongoing ImmuneRACE study, and about 1,300 subjects contributed by 6 global collaborators. The dataset comprised deeply sampled blood TCRbeta repertoires from subjects exposed to, actively infected with, or recovered from COVID-19. Nearly every sample came with metadata listing a de-identified subject ID, COVID-19 status, age in years and sex. The repertoires were released in a freely available public database intended as a resource for research on the immune response to SARS-CoV-2. The material from the prospective study consisted of cDNA or gDNA derived from T cells, B-cell-depleted T cells, or PBMCs. Findings and caveats that apply to the study as a whole: The quantity of clinical and demographic metadata differed by source and by participant and was supplied without curation.

Of note for this clone: The target of this receptor is not known. Per-base quality was not reported, and no clone a single base away is much larger than it.

The germline V gene sets CDR1 to SGHRS and CDR2 to YFSETQ. Trimming accounts for 0 bases at V and 5 bases at J, while the number of junction bases matched to no gene is 8. Spanning cysteine to phenylalanine, the CDR3 consists of 15 amino acids. CDR3 DNA is the only sequence kept; it has 45 bases, read in frame from the first base. Collaborating institutions collected whole blood in K2EDTA tubes following their own protocols. For TCRbeta analysis, collaborators shipped samples in one of three forms: frozen whole blood, isolated PBMCs, or DNA extracted from either of those sample types. TCRbeta CDR3 regions were amplified from genomic DNA using the immunoSEQ Assay, a bias-controlled multiplex PCR. As for the authors' bioinformatics: The number of nucleated cells in each sample was estimated from the amplification of reference gene primers within the assay. To quantify the absolute abundance of each unique TCRbeta CDR3 rearrangement, sequence reads were collapsed and filtered. For each sample, productive Simpson clonality was calculated as the square root of Simpson's diversity index across productive rearrangements. The immuneACCESS repertoire file appears here via TCRdb, limited to in-frame rearrangements. These files lack a portion of the clones; in checked studies, under half of the deficit traces to unresolved V genes, and the cause of the others is not known. The V and J calls and clone size were taken over from that table, and D and trimming were inferred from the DNA. The sample records 250,000 or so clones, roughly 87% of which are singletons. Of the sample, under 4% is held by the ten largest clones.

Sequenced: peripheral blood. The rearranged segments are TRBV5-1 and TRBJ2-7; 7 of the junction bases match TRBD2. This clonotype originated in a man between 18 and 29 years old with active or convalescent COVID-19. The CDR3 corresponds to CASSLGAGKVNEQYF. The bases read TGCGCCAGCAGCTTGGGAGCGGGAAAAGTCAACGAGCAGTACTTC. Reference TRBV5-1 and TRBJ2-7 genes cover what lies past the CDR3, so the full variable domain is KAGVTQTPRYLIKTRGQQVTLSCSPISGHRSVSWYQQTPGQGLQFLFEYFSETQRNKGNFPGRFSGRQFSNSRSEMNVSTLELGDSALYLCASSLGAGKVNEQYFGPGTRLTVT.